One sample yielded the 2 T cell receptor beta chains listed below, sequenced in a study of breast tumors, draining lymph nodes, adjacent tissues (dated by TCRdb to the mid-2010s). The axillary draining lymph nodes of breast cancer patients were the source of the lymph node samples. Libraries came from multiplex PCR. Reads for this sample came from an Illumina HiSeq 2000. TCRdb reran the public reads through fastp at Q25 and MiXCR, keeping productive beta chains. Each CDR3 protein gets just one entry, which takes the most common genes and DNA from the rows behind it. This sample holds approximately 250,000 distinct CDR3 sequences; less than 45% were observed only once. The ten largest clones represent approximately 3.7% of the sample. The sequenced material came from axillary lymph node tissue. The receptor set was obtained from a female donor with breast cancer. Some clones in this sample may be carry-over from other donors' samples.

This clonotype was counted ten times or more. The V and J genes are TRBV20-1 and TRBJ2-3; 9 positions match TRBD2. This CDR3 is 14 amino acids long. The V gene's germline CDR1 is DFQATT and CDR2 SNEGSKA (reference sequence). Unmatched junction bases numbered 5, after V lost 5 bases and J lost 2 bases. The CDR3 sequence: CSAPPSGTTDTQYF. The CDR3 DNA reads TGCAGTGCTCCCCCTAGCGGGACCACAGATACGCAGTATTTT.

This clonotype was counted ten times or more. The chain joins TRBV11-2 to TRBJ2-2; TRBD2 might be the D (5 bases). Germline V gives CDR1 SGHAT, CDR2 FQNNGV. This CDR3 is 17 amino acids long. V lost 0 bases to trimming and J lost 7 bases, with 18 bases between them. CDR3 loop: CASSLEEVGVFLGELFF. Here the CDR3 DNA reads TGTGCCAGCAGCTTAGAGGAGGTTGGGGTATTCCTCGGGGAGCTGTTTTTT.